This T cell receptor beta chain was documented in a study of blood T cell repertoires in COVID-19. Whole-study context: Donors in the United States, Italy and Spain gave samples during acute or convalescent COVID-19. PBMCs, B-cell-depleted T cells, or T cells were the source of the cDNA or gDNA that made up the material.

The length of the CDR3 is 16 residues. CDR1 is SGHRS and CDR2 is YFSETQ in the germline V gene. Germline trimming cut 4 bases from V and 2 bases from J; bases unmatched to any gene: 7. Authors' data handling: Reference gene primer amplification in the assay estimated nucleated cell counts. Here immunoSEQ multiplex PCR was the method, and the copy in TCRdb shows in-frame clones only, minus some. The V and J calls and the clone size are those of that table, but D and trimming were determined from the DNA. This sample carries about 83,000 clones, more than 75% of them seen once, and the ten largest clones take around 7.8%.

The TCR comes from a man of 80 years or more with active or convalescent COVID-19. Sequenced sample: peripheral blood. The genes are TRBV5-1 and TRBJ2-3; 10 nucleotides align to TRBD2. This CDR3 is CASSARLAGPTDTQYF. In DNA form, the CDR3 reads TGCGCCAGCAGCGCCCGACTAGCGGGTCCCACAGATACGCAGTATTTT.